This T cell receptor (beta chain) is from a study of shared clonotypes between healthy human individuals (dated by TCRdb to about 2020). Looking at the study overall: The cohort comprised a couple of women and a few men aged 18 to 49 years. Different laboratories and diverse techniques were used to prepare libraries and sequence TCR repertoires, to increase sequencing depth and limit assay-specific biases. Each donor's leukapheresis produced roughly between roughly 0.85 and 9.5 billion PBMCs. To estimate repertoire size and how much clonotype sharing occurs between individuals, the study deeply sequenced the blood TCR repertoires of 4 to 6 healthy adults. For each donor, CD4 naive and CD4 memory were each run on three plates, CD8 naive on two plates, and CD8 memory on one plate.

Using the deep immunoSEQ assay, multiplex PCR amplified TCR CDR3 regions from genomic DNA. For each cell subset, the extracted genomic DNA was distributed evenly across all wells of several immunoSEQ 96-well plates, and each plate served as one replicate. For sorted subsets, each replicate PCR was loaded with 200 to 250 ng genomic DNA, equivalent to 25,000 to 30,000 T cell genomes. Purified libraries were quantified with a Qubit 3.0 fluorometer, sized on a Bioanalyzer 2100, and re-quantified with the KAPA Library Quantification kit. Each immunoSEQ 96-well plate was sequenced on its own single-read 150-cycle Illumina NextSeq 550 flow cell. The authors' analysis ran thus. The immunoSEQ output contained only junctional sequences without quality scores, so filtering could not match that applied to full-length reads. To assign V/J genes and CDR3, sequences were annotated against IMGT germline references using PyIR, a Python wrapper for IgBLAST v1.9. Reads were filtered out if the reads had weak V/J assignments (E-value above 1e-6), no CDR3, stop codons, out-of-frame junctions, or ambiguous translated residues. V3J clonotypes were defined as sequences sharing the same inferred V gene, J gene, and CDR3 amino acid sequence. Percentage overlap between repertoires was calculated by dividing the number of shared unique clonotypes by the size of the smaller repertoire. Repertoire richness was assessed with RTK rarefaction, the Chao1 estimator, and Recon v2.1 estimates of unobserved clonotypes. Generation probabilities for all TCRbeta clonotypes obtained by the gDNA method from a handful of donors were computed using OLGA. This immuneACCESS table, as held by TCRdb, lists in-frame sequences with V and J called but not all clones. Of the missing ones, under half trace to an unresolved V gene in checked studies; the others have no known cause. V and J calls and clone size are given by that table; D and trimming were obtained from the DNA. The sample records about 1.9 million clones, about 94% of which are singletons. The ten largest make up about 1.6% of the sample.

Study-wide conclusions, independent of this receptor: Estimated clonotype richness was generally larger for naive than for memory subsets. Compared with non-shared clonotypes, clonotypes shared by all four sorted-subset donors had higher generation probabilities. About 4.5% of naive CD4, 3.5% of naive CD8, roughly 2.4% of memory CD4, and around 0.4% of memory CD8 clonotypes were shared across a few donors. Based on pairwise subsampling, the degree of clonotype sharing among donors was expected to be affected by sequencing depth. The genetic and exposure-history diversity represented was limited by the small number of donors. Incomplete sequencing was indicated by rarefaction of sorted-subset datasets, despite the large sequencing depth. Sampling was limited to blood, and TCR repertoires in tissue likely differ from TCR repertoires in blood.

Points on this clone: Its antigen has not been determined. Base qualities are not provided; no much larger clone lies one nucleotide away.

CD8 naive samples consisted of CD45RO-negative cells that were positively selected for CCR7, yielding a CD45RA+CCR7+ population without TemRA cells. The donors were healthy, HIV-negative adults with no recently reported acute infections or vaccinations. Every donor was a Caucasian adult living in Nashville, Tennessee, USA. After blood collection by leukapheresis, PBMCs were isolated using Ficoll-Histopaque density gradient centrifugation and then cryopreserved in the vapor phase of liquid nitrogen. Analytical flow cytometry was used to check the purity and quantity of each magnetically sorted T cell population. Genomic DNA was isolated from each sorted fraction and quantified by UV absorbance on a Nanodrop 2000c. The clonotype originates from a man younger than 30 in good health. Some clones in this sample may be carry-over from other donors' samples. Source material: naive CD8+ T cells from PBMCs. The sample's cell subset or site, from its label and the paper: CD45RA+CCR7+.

The CDR3 amino acid sequence is: CASSRGRTTYNEQFF. The sequence in DNA is TGTGCCAGCAGTCGAGGAAGGACAACCTACAATGAGCAGTTCTTC. The sequence is built from TRBV6-5 and TRBJ2-1, and TRBD1 may be the D gene, going by 5 matching bases. From its cysteine to its phenylalanine, the CDR3 spans 15 amino acids. Just the 45-base CDR3 DNA is kept, in frame starting at base 1. The germline V gene gives CDR1 as MNHEY and CDR2 as SVGAGI. Relative to germline, V is 5 bases shorter and J is 2 bases shorter, with 13 bases between their ends.